Included here is one T cell receptor beta chain sequence, with context. Its antigen is unidentified. This entry comes from a study of T cell responses to AZD1222 COVID-19 vaccine. CDR1 is GTSNPN and CDR2 is SVGIG in the germline V gene (reference sequence). CDR3 size: 17 residues. V dropped 0 bases and J dropped 2; count of bases not matched to a gene: 9. The protocol was immunoSEQ multiplex PCR, while the TCRdb copy is restricted to in-frame clones and leaves out a portion. The sample carries approximately 75,000 clones, about 90% recorded once. Study-level findings and limits: Donors were largely white British and mainly female; clonal diversity was possibly underestimated. Just a handful of AZD1222 recipients tested seropositive at baseline.

The sample consisted of peripheral blood, taken 28 days after the second AZD1222 dose. This rearrangement joins TRBV30 to TRBJ2-3; 9 nucleotides line up with TRBD2. This receptor was identified in an adult who received the AZD1222 COVID-19 vaccine. The CDR3 sequence: CAWSVGGLALSTDTQYF. The CDR3 DNA reads as TGTGCCTGGAGTGTAGGGGGACTAGCCCTCTCCACAGATACGCAGTATTTT.